Listed below are T cell receptor beta chains from one sample, sequenced in a study of cytomegalovirus exposure and HLA in healthy donors. TCRdb's table, derived via immunoSEQ multiplex PCR, lists solely in-frame clones and lacks some. The data contain more than 150,000 clones, around three quarters of them singletons. The material sequenced was PBMCs. The receptors come from a woman aged 25-40 years in good health and CMV-seronegative. The CDR3 runs from the conserved cysteine through the conserved F or W. D genes are given only for firm matches. The listing skips clone size in some rows; elsewhere it reads once, few, many or a size class.

clone_size | d_call | j_call | v_call | cdr3_nt | cdr3_aa
NA | NA | TRBJ2-7 | TRBV19 | TGTGCCAGTAGTCAGACGAGGGCCCCCCCCTACGAGCAGTACTTC | CASSQTRAPPYEQYF
NA | TRBD2 | TRBJ2-4 | TRBV5-1 | TGCGCCAGCAGCTCCAAGGAAGGCGGGGGGATGAAAAACATTCAGTACTTC | CASSSKEGGGMKNIQYF
NA | TRBD1 | TRBJ1-2 | TRBV4-2 | TGTGCCAGCAGCCAATCAGGGGGCGACTATGGCTACACCTTC | CASSQSGGDYGYTF
NA | NA | TRBJ2-7 | TRBV2 | TGTGCCAGCAGTGGGTCCGGACAAGACAGCTCCTACGAGCAGTACTTC | CASSGSGQDSSYEQYF
NA | NA | TRBJ1-1 | TRBV6-5 | TGTGCCAGCAGTTACCAGGGTATGGGGAACACTGAAGCTTTCTTT | CASSYQGMGNTEAFF
NA | TRBD1 | TRBJ1-2 | TRBV5-4 | TGTGCCAGCAGCACGGACAGGGTCTATGGCTACACCTTC | CASSTDRVYGYTF
NA | TRBD2 | TRBJ2-5 | TRBV5-6 | TGTGCCAGCAGCTTGGCCCCACTAGCGGGAGAGACCCAGTACTTC | CASSLAPLAGETQYF
NA | TRBD1 | TRBJ2-1 | TRBV9 | TGTGCCAGCAGCGTAGAGGTAGGGGGCTCCTATCTTTCCTACAATGAGCAGTTCTTC | CASSVEVGGSYLSYNEQFF
NA | NA | TRBJ2-3 | TRBV9 | TGTGCCAGCAGCGTAGTGGGCGGGGGCCCTTACTTAGATACGCAGTATTTT | CASSVVGGGPYLDTQYF
few | TRBD1 | TRBJ2-5 | TRBV6-5 | TGTGCCAGCAGACAACCGGGACAGCAAGAAGAGACCCAGTACTTC | CASRQPGQQEETQYF
NA | TRBD1 | TRBJ2-2 | TRBV6-5 | TGTGCCAGCAGTTACCCCACAGGGGGCAACACCGGGGAGCTGTTTTTT | CASSYPTGGNTGELFF
NA | TRBD2 | TRBJ2-5 | TRBV5-4 | TGTGCCAGCAGCTTGGCCGAAGGTAGCGGGGTGTACCAAGAGACCCAGTACTTC | CASSLAEGSGVYQETQYF
NA | NA | TRBJ2-7 | TRBV9 | TGTGCCAGCAGCGTAGACCCACTCCCCTCCTACGAGCAGTACTTC | CASSVDPLPSYEQYF
NA | NA | TRBJ2-5 | TRBV6-5 | TGTGCCAGCAGTTACGGACAGTTACCTGGACCCCAGTACTTC | CASSYGQLPGPQYF
NA | NA | TRBJ2-2 | TRBV4-3 | TGCGCCAGCAGCCAAGGGTCAGGTTTTACCGCCGGGGAGCTGTTTTTT | CASSQGSGFTAGELFF
NA | NA | TRBJ1-6 | TRBV7-8 | TGTGCCAGCAGCCCGTCGACAGCCGCCTATAATTCACCCCTCCACTTT | CASSPSTAAYNSPLHF
NA | TRBD2 | TRBJ2-1 | TRBV11-2 | TGTGCCAGCAGCCGCACGGGACTAGCGGGTTACAATGAGCAGTTCTTC | CASSRTGLAGYNEQFF
NA | TRBD1 | TRBJ1-4 | TRBV5-1 | TGCGCCAGCAGCCCGGGACAGGGAAATGAAAAACTGTTTTTT | CASSPGQGNEKLFF
NA | NA | TRBJ1-6 | TRBV5-8 | TGTGCCAGCAGCTACGGGAATAAGGTTTCACCCCTCCACTTT | CASSYGNKVSPLHF
NA | TRBD1 | TRBJ1-1 | TRBV7-9 | TGTGCCAGCAGCTTAGGAGACAGGGAGAACACTGAAGCTTTCTTT | CASSLGDRENTEAFF
NA | NA | TRBJ2-3 | TRBV30 | TGTGCCTGGAGTGTACCCGGCGGCGGCACAGATACGCAGTATTTT | CAWSVPGGGTDTQYF
NA | TRBD1 | TRBJ1-5 | TRBV19 | TGTGCCAGTAGTATAGAGGGGGACAGGGGACACGACCGTAACTATCAGCCCCAGCATTTT | CASSIEGDRGHDRNYQPQHF
NA | TRBD1 | TRBJ2-1 | TRBV19 | TGTGCCAGTAGCTCCAGACAGGGGGCTGTCAATGAGCAGTTCTTC | CASSSRQGAVNEQFF
once | NA | TRBJ2-7 | TRBV15 | TGTGCCACCAGCAGAGACTCCCCTCGCGGGGAGTCCTACGAGCAGTACTTC | CATSRDSPRGESYEQYF
NA | TRBD1 | TRBJ2-7 | TRBV27 | TGTGCCAGCAGTCCTGGGACAGGGGGCTCTCAGCAGTACTTC | CASSPGTGGSQQYF
NA | TRBD1 | TRBJ1-5 | TRBV2 | TGTGCCAGCAGTCGACAGGGGGGTCAGCCCCAGCATTTT | CASSRQGGQPQHF
NA | TRBD2 | TRBJ2-1 | TRBV11-2 | TGTGCCAGCAGCCAGACTAGCGGGGGTTACAATGAGCAGTTCTTC | CASSQTSGGYNEQFF
NA | TRBD1 | TRBJ1-5 | TRBV10-3 | TGTGCCATCAGTGGAGGGACAGCCGCCAGGCCAAATCAGCCCCAGCATTTT | CAISGGTAARPNQPQHF
once | NA | TRBJ2-3 | TRBV19 | TGTGCCAGTAGGAACAGGGACACAGATACGCAGTATTTT | CASRNRDTDTQYF
NA | TRBD1 | TRBJ2-7 | TRBV18 | TGTGCCAGCTCACCATCCCGGGACAGGGATTTCGACGAGCAGTACTTC | CASSPSRDRDFDEQYF
NA | TRBD1 | TRBJ1-1 | TRBV15 | TGTGCCACCAGCGGAGGACAGGGTGGGGACACTGAAGCTTTCTTT | CATSGGQGGDTEAFF
once | NA | TRBJ2-5 | TRBV5-5 | TGTGCCAGCAGCCCCCAGGGGATTAGGGAGACCCAGTACTTC | CASSPQGIRETQYF
few | NA | TRBJ2-7 | TRBV10-2 | TGCGCCAGCAGGGCCTCTGGGCTGGAACCCTTCTCCGAGCAGTACTTC | CASRASGLEPFSEQYF
NA | TRBD2 | TRBJ2-3 | TRBV6-1 | TGTGCCAGCAGTGAAGCGATTGGCGGGGGGGGCGATACGCAGTATTTT | CASSEAIGGGGDTQYF
NA | NA | TRBJ2-7 | TRBV5-1 | TGCGCCAGCAGCTTGGCCCAGGGTTGGTACGAGCAGTACTTC | CASSLAQGWYEQYF
once | TRBD2 | TRBJ2-3 | TRBV2 | TGTGCCAGCAGTGAAGCCCCCCCTAGCGGGGGCTACCTTACTAGCACAGATACGCAGTATTTT | CASSEAPPSGGYLTSTDTQYF
NA | TRBD1 | TRBJ1-5 | TRBV19 | TGTGCCAGTAGATGGGCGGGGACAGGGGGCAATCAGCCCCAGCATTTT | CASRWAGTGGNQPQHF
NA | NA | TRBJ1-1 | TRBV9 | TGTGCCAGCAGCGTAGGGACACAGGGAAAAGGTAGGACTGAAGCTTTCTTT | CASSVGTQGKGRTEAFF
NA | NA | TRBJ2-5 | TRBV4-1 | TGCGCCAGCAGCCAAGAAGGGCCTAGGGGGGAGACCCAGTACTTC | CASSQEGPRGETQYF
NA | NA | TRBJ1-2 | TRBV30 | TGTGCCTGGGGGGCCCACGGTGTGTTCGCTTCCTACTATGGCTACACCTTC | CAWGAHGVFASYYGYTF
once | TRBD1 | TRBJ2-5 | TRBV5-6 | TGTGCCAGCAGCGGCGCTGGACAGGGAGAAGAGACCCAGTACTTC | CASSGAGQGEETQYF
NA | NA | TRBJ2-7 | TRBV13 | TGTGCCAGCAGTCCAGGGGCGTACGAGCAGTACTTC | CASSPGAYEQYF
NA | TRBD1 | TRBJ1-5 | TRBV5-6 | TGTGCCAGCAGCTTGTCCCGGACAGGAAACGCGGGTCAGCCCCAGCATTTT | CASSLSRTGNAGQPQHF
NA | TRBD2 | TRBJ2-1 | TRBV5-1 | TGCGCTATAGCGGGGGGGCCGACGAATGAGCAGTTCTTC | CAIAGGPTNEQFF
NA | TRBD2 | TRBJ2-7 | TRBV7-9 | TGTGCCAGCAGCTTAGGTCTAGCGGGGAGTTACGAGCAGTACTTC | CASSLGLAGSYEQYF
NA | NA | TRBJ2-7 | TRBV5-8 | TGTGCCAGCAGCCCACGTAGGGGTCCCGGACCCTACGAGCAGTACTTC | CASSPRRGPGPYEQYF